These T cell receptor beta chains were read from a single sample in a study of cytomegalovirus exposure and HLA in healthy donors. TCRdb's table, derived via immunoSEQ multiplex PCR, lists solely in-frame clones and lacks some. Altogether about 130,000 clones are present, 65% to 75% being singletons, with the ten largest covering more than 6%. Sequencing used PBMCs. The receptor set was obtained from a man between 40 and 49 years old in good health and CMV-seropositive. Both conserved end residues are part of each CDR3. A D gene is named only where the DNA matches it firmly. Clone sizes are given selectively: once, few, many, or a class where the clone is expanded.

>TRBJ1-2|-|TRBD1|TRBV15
TGTGCCACCAGCAGAGATCGACAGGGTCAAGGCTACACCTTC
CATSRDRQGQGYTF
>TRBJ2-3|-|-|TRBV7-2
TGTGCCAGCAGCTTTTCAGGGTCCACAGATACGCAGTATTTT
CASSFSGSTDTQYF
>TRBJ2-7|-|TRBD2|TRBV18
TGTGCCACTGCCCCGGGACTAGCCGGGGAGCAGTACTTC
CATAPGLAGEQYF
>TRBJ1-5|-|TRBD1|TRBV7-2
TGTGCCAGCAGCTTAGGGCAGGGGGCTAATAGCAATCAGCCCCAGCATTTT
CASSLGQGANSNQPQHF
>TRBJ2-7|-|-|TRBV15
TGTGCCACCGCTAAGGAACTAGGCCTCTACGAGCAGTACTTC
CATAKELGLYEQYF
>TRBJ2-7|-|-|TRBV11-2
TGTGCCAGCAGCTTAAATACCTACGAGCAGTACTTC
CASSLNTYEQYF
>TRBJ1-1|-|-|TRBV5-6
TGTGCCAGCAGCTTCGCTACGGGGACTGAAGCTTTCTTT
CASSFATGTEAFF
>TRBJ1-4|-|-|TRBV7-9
TGTGCCAGCAGCCCGCCGGGAAGGCGAGTCGGTGAAAAACTGTTTTTT
CASSPPGRRVGEKLFF
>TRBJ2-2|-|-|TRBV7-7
TGTGCTAGCAGCTTAGAAGCGGCAAGGCCCGGGGAGCTGTTTTTT
CASSLEAARPGELFF
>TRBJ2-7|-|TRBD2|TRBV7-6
TGTGCCAGCAGCCCCGGGGGGGACGAGCAGTACTTC
CASSPGGDEQYF
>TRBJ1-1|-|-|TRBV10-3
TGTGCCATCAAAATCGGGCAGGGGAACACTGAAGCTTTCTTT
CAIKIGQGNTEAFF
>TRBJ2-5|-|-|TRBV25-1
TGTGCCAGCAGTGAATACCAGCTCCCCGGGGCCCAGTACTTC
CASSEYQLPGAQYF
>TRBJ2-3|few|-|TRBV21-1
TGTGCCAGCAGCAAAAAACTAGCGGGAGAATTAAATACGCAGTATTTT
CASSKKLAGELNTQYF
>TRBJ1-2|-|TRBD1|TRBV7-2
TGTGCCAGCTCCGAGACAGGGGGCCTTGGCTACACCTTC
CASSETGGLGYTF
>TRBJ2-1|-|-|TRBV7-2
TGTGCCAGCAGGACACTCTTACATGAGCAGTTCTTC
CASRTLLHEQFF
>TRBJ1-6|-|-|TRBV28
TGTGCCACCCAGGGTTATGCGGATTCACCCCTCCACTTT
CATQGYADSPLHF
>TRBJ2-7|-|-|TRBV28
TGTGCCAGCAGCCTAGGGACTCTTGGCGAGCAGTACTTC
CASSLGTLGEQYF
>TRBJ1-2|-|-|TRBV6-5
TGTGCCAGCAGTTATGGGGGGGGTTATGGCTACACCTTC
CASSYGGGYGYTF
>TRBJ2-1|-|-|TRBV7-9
TGTTCCAGCAGCCCCCCGACGGCGGGTTCCTACAATGAGCAGTTCTTC
CSSSPPTAGSYNEQFF
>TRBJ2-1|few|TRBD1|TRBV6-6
TGTGCCAGCAGTCAGGACAGGGAAAATGAGCAGTTCTTC
CASSQDRENEQFF